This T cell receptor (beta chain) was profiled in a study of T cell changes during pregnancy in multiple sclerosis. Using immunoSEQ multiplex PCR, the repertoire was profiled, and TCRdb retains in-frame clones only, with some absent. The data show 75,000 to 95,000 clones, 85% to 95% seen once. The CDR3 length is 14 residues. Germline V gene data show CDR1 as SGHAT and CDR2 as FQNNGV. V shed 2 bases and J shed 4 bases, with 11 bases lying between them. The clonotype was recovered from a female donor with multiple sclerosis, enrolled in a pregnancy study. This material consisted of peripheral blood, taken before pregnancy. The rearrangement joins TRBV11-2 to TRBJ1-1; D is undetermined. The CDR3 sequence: CASSLRRVTTEAFF. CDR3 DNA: TGTGCCAGCAGCTTAAGGCGGGTGACCACTGAAGCTTTCTTT. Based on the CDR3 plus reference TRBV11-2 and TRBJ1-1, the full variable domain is EAGVAQSPRYKIIEKRQSVAFWCNPISGHATLYWYQQILGQGPKLLIQFQNNGVVDDSQLPKDRFSAERLKGVDSTLKIQPAKLEDSAVYLCASSLRRVTTEAFFGQGTRLTVV.